This passage covers 4 T cell receptor beta chains from one sample sequenced in a study of blood T cell repertoires in COVID-19. Only in-frame clones appear in the TCRdb table, and some are missing; sequencing was by immunoSEQ multiplex PCR. The sample contains about 130,000 clones, roughly 80% of which appear only once. Specimen: peripheral blood. Receptor source: a woman aged 55-69 years with acute or convalescent COVID-19.

The chain combines TRBV28 with TRBJ2-7; 9 nucleotides align to TRBD1. CDR3 length: 16 residues. Per germline, CDR1 MDHEN and CDR2 SYDVKM. V shed 4 bases and J 1 base; nucleotides not matched to a gene: 8. CDR3 sequence reads: CASSSPPGTGSYEQYF. Here the CDR3 DNA reads TGTGCCAGCAGTTCCCCCCCCGGGACAGGGTCCTACGAGCAGTACTTC.

The chain is built from TRBV18 and TRBJ1-2; no clear D gene. CDR1 is KGHSH, CDR2 LQKENI, per germline. This CDR3 has 17 residues. Trimming removed 5 bases from V and 7 bases from J, with 26 bases in between. This CDR3 reads CASSALQGARRRGGYTF. CDR3 coding DNA: TGTGCCAGCTCAGCCCTCCAAGGCGCTCGACGACGAGGTGGCTACACCTTC.

The chain is built from TRBV19 and TRBJ2-3; tentative D call: TRBD1 (6 bases). V lost 5 bases to trimming and J lost 6 bases, with 18 bases between them. Germline CDR1 reads LNHDA; CDR2 reads SQIVND (reference sequence). The CDR3 totals 15 residues. DNA of the CDR3: TGTGCCAGTAGTCCGCTTATGGGGCAGGGGGATACGCAGTATTTT. This sequence encodes CASSPLMGQGDTQYF. The entire variable domain, with the rest obtained from reference TRBV19 and TRBJ2-3, is as follows: DGGITQSPKYLFRKEGQNVTLSCEQNLNHDAMYWYRQDPGQGLRLIYYSQIVNDFQKGDIAEGYSVSREKKESFPLTVTSAQKNPTAFYLCASSPLMGQGDTQYFGPGTRLTVL.

The V call is TRBV29-1, the J call TRBJ2-5; TRBD2 might be the D (5 bases). CDR1 and CDR2 (germline): SQVTM, ANQGSEA. The germline V and J ends were trimmed by 5 bases and 7 bases, with 14 bases remaining between them. This CDR3 spans 12 amino acids. The CDR3 loop reads CSVLSGLWTQYF. CDR3 nucleotide sequence: TGCAGCGTTCTGTCTGGACTTTGGACCCAGTACTTC.